These 10 T cell receptor beta chains share one sample of origin, sequenced in a study of blood T cell repertoires in COVID-19. Sequencing used immunoSEQ multiplex PCR; TCRdb keeps in-frame clones, though not all of them. The sample gives around 90,000 clones, about 80% of which show up once; under 20% is in the top ten. Specimen: peripheral blood. These receptors were taken from a human donor in a cohort sampled during active COVID-19.

This clone was recorded a few times. The chain joins TRBV19 to TRBJ2-7, with D perhaps matching TRBD1 (6 bases). CDR3 length equals 13 residues. Germline V gene data show CDR1 as LNHDA and CDR2 as SQIVND (reference sequence). With 5 bases removed from V and 3 bases from J, the gap between germline ends came to 11 bases. The CDR3 spells CASSLGTNYEQYF. For the CDR3, the DNA is TGTGCCAGTAGTCTGGGGACAAACTACGAGCAGTACTTC.

By share of the sample, this clone is large. V is TRBV18 and J is TRBJ2-1, with D possibly TRBD1 on 6 matching bases. The CDR3 has 14 amino acids. Germline CDR1 KGHSH, CDR2 LQKENI. Trimming shortened V by 6 bases and J by 5 bases, and 14 bases separated the two germline ends. The CDR3 sequence: CASSPGQNNNEQFF. The CDR3 nucleotides are TGTGCCAGCTCCCCTGGACAGAACAACAATGAGCAGTTCTTC.

CDR3 residues: CATSPRRQTSNQPQHF. For the CDR3, the DNA is TGTGCCACCAGCCCCCGTCGACAGACTAGCAATCAGCCCCAGCATTTT. The V gene is TRBV15, the J gene TRBJ1-5; a weak D match, TRBD1 (5 bases). The ends were cut back, 5 bases at V and 0 bases at J, with 14 bases in the middle. This CDR3 is 16 amino acids long. Germline loops: CDR1 LNHNV, CDR2 YYDKDF (reference sequence). The variable domain in full, with the rest retrieved from reference TRBV15 and TRBJ1-5, is DAMVIQNPRYQVTQFGKPVTLSCSQTLNHNVMYWYQQKSSQAPKLLFHYYDKDFNNEADTPDNFQSRRPNTSFCFLDIRSPGLGDTAMYLCATSPRRQTSNQPQHFGDGTRLSIL.

J is TRBJ1-1 and V is TRBV6-2 or TRBV6-3; D gene ambiguous. CDR3 length: 14 amino acids. V dropped 2 bases and J dropped 1 base, with 8 bases sitting between them. Germline CDR1 MNHEY, CDR2 SVGEGT. In DNA form, the CDR3 reads TGTGCCAGCAGTTACGCCTGGGCGAACACTGAAGCTTTCTTT. It codes for CASSYAWANTEAFF.

The rearrangement joins TRBV27 to TRBJ1-3; a possible D gene is TRBD1 (5 bases). V gave up 3 bases and J gave up 4 bases, with 10 bases separating them. The germline CDR1 and CDR2 sequences are MNHEY and SMNVEV (reference sequence). This CDR3 has 14 amino acids. The CDR3 region has the DNA TGTGCCAGCAGTTTTGGGGCGAAAGGAAACACCATATATTTT. This gives the protein CASSFGAKGNTIYF.

The J gene is TRBJ1-6, the V gene TRBV27, with D uncertain. This CDR3 comprises 13 residues. V lost 2 bases and J 9 bases, leaving 8 bases between the germline ends. Germline-derived CDR1 and CDR2 are MNHEY and SMNVEV (reference sequence). This CDR3 is CASSLVAGSPLHF. DNA of the CDR3: TGTGCCAGCAGTTTAGTTGCGGGTTCACCCCTCCACTTT.

This sequence joins TRBV7-9 and TRBJ2-7; D uncertain. Germline V gives CDR1 SEHNR, CDR2 FQNEAQ (reference sequence). V was cut by 5 bases and J by 0 bases, with 14 bases left in between. The CDR3 is made up of 15 amino acids. The CDR3 coding sequence is TGTGCCAGCAGCCCCCCCCAGAGGAGCTCCTACGAGCAGTACTTC. Encoded protein: CASSPPQRSSYEQYF.

The table lists this clone with a few counts. CDR3 protein: CASSTDRVSNQPQHF. In nucleotides, the CDR3 is TGTGCCAGCAGCACGGACAGGGTTAGCAATCAGCCCCAGCATTTT. The chain recombines TRBV6-5 with TRBJ1-5; 8 nucleotides agree with TRBD1. J was trimmed by 0 bases and V by 6 bases; bases with no gene match: 4. The CDR3 spans 15 residues. The germline V gene has CDR1 MNHEY and CDR2 SVGAGI.

The V and J genes are TRBV28 and TRBJ1-2; D gene unclear. CDR3 length equals 11 residues. The germline V and J ends were trimmed by 2 bases and 14 bases, with 12 bases remaining between them. Germline V gene sequence: CDR1 MDHEN, CDR2 SYDVKM. The CDR3 nucleotides read TGTGCCAGCAGTTTAACGGCGGCTAGAACCTTC. Translation gives CASSLTAARTF.

The gene calls are TRBV6-5 and TRBJ1-3; perhaps TRBD1 as D (6 bases). Germline lookup yields CDR1 MNHEY and CDR2 SVGAGI. The CDR3 sequence is 14 residues long. Between the trimmed V and J ends, which lost 6 bases and 3 bases, there was a span of 12 bases. CDR3 DNA: TGTGCCAGCAGCCTAGGGGGAGATGGAAACACCATATATTTT. Translating it yields CASSLGGDGNTIYF.